The 29 T cell receptor beta chains listed next were all sequenced from one sample in a study of a mutant IDH1 vaccine in newly diagnosed glioma. Some clones are missing from TCRdb's copy, which holds only in-frame ones; the method was immunoSEQ multiplex PCR. The table has fewer than 50,000 clones, around 80% seen once. As to time point: baseline, week 1 (first vaccination visit). Treatment here: pre-vaccination baseline after standard-of-care therapy. The source material was PBMCs, sampled from a glioma patient treated with radiotherapy, temozolomide or both. The receptors were sampled from a man in his forties with glioma. Some clones in this sample may be carry-over from other donors' samples.

The genes are TRBV27 and TRBJ2-3; D remains ambiguous. V was clipped by 6 bases and J by 4 bases, with 26 bases between them. Germline V gene lookup returns CDR1 MNHEY and CDR2 SMNVEV (reference sequence). The CDR3 sequence is 18 residues long. CDR3 sequence reads: CASSSLSPAPVWSDTQYF. Here the CDR3 DNA reads TGTGCCAGCAGCTCTCTATCCCCGGCCCCAGTGTGGTCAGATACGCAGTATTTT.

Here the CDR3 reads CATSREGSGRDEQFF. The CDR3 nucleotides are TGTGCCACCAGCAGAGAAGGGTCCGGGCGGGATGAGCAGTTCTTC. This chain uses TRBV15 with TRBJ2-1; D may be TRBD2 (5 bases). Trimming shortened V by 0 bases and J by 8 bases, and 14 bases separated the two germline ends. The length of the CDR3 is 15 residues. Looked up from germline, CDR1 is LNHNV and CDR2 is YYDKDF (reference sequence).

This clone has only a few counts. This chain uses TRBV4-1 with TRBJ1-5; TRBD1 aligns across 10 bases. CDR1 is MGHRA and CDR2 is YSYEKL in the germline V gene. The ends lost 2 bases at V and 6 bases at J; junction bases unmatched: 4. This CDR3 contains 15 residues. CDR3 sequence (DNA): TGCGCCAGCAGCCAAACTAGACAGGGGGCTCAGCCCCAGCATTTT. Protein sequence: CASSQTRQGAQPQHF.

This clone was counted between two and nine times. The chain couples TRBV12-5 to TRBJ1-1; maybe TRBD1 (5 bases). Germline assignment: CDR1 LGHNT and CDR2 FRNRAP. The CDR3 runs to 12 residues. V was cut by 5 bases and J by 1 base, with 5 bases left in between. The CDR3 DNA is TGTGCTAGTGGTACAGGGAACACTGAAGCTTTCTTT. It yields the protein CASGTGNTEAFF.

V gene TRBV5-1 combines with J gene TRBJ2-1; 14 bases fit TRBD2. The germline V gene encodes CDR1 SGHRS and CDR2 YFSETQ. The CDR3 has 16 amino acids. The trim removed 7 bases at V and 8 bases at J, leaving 11 bases unmatched. CDR3 sequence (DNA): TGCGCCAGCGGTTCCCAACCGGGACTAGCGGGGGATGAGCAGTTCTTC. It codes for CASGSQPGLAGDEQFF. The whole variable domain, filled in from reference TRBV5-1 and TRBJ2-1, reads KAGVTQTPRYLIKTRGQQVTLSCSPISGHRSVSWYQQTPGQGLQFLFEYFSETQRNKGNFPGRFSGRQFSNSRSEMNVSTLELGDSALYLCASGSQPGLAGDEQFFGPGTRLTVL.

The V call is TRBV7-3, the J call TRBJ2-5, with 7 bases identical to TRBD1. The CDR3 is 13 amino acids. Unmatched junction bases numbered 5, after V lost 5 bases and J lost 5 bases. Germline V gene sequence: CDR1 SGHTA, CDR2 FQGTGA. The DNA for the CDR3 is TGTGCCAGCAGCAGGGGGCGCGGGGAGACCCAGTACTTC. Translating gives CASSRGRGETQYF.

CDR3 coding DNA: TGTGCCAGCAGCTTAATGCCAGGGGGTTCCGATGGCTACACCTTC. Protein: CASSLMPGGSDGYTF. The V gene is TRBV7-6, the J gene TRBJ1-2; 7 bases are shared with TRBD1. The germline CDR1 and CDR2 sequences are SGHVS and FNYEAQ. Trimming at V came to 2 bases and at J to 6 bases, leaving 9 bases not matched to a gene. This CDR3 comprises 15 residues.

The V and J genes are TRBV5-1 and TRBJ2-7, with 11 bases fitting TRBD2. The trim removed 7 bases at V and 1 base at J, leaving 7 bases unmatched. From germline, CDR1 is SGHRS and CDR2 YFSETQ. CDR3 length equals 15 residues. CDR3 sequence reads: CASRLAGLNSYEQYF. In DNA, the CDR3 is TGCGCCAGCCGACTAGCGGGGCTGAATTCCTACGAGCAGTACTTC.

The chain carries TRBV21-1 and TRBJ2-5; the table's D call of TRBD1 was not tested on the DNA. TRBV21-1 is classified as a pseudogene. The CDR3 covers 13 residues. CDR3 loop: CASSKGTRVGQYF. The CDR3 DNA follows: TGTGCCAGCAGCAAAGGGACCAGGGTGGGCCAGTACTTC.

The chain employs TRBV4-1 and TRBJ1-6; D might be TRBD1 (6 bases). The germline CDR1 and CDR2 sequences are MGHRA and YSYEKL. V dropped 4 bases and J dropped 7 bases, with 17 bases sitting between them. CDR3 length: 16 amino acids. As DNA, the CDR3 is TGCGCCAGCAGCCTGACGCAGGGGCCGTCAAATTCACCCCTCCACTTT. Its translation: CASSLTQGPSNSPLHF.

CDR3 nucleotides: TGTGCCAGCAGTTACGTACAGGGGGGTGAAAAACTGTTTTTT. Translating it yields CASSYVQGGEKLFF. J is TRBJ1-4 and V is TRBV6-5; TRBD1 matches 8 bases. Trimming at V came to 2 bases and at J to 7 bases, leaving 3 bases not matched to a gene. Germline CDR1 reads MNHEY; CDR2 reads SVGAGI. The CDR3 extends over 14 amino acids.

This clone came up a few times. The V gene is TRBV19, the J gene TRBJ1-6; TRBD1 matches 8 bases. The CDR3 has 15 amino acids. The J segment lost 8 bases and the V segment lost 5 bases, leaving 8 bases of the junction unmatched. Germline CDR1 is LNHDA and CDR2 is SQIVND (reference sequence). CDR3 sequence: CASSPPTGEDSPLHF. For the CDR3, the DNA is TGTGCCAGTAGTCCGCCGACAGGGGAGGATTCACCCCTCCACTTT.

The chain is built from TRBV2 and TRBJ2-3; no firm D call. Looked up from germline, CDR1 is SNHLY and CDR2 is FYNNEI. Trimming stripped 5 bases from V and 0 bases from J, with 3 bases between. The CDR3 contains 12 residues. The CDR3 DNA sequence: TGTGCCAGCAGTTACAGCACAGATACGCAGTATTTT. Encoded protein: CASSYSTDTQYF.

V usage is TRBV9 and J usage is TRBJ2-1; no clear D gene. CDR3 size: 15 residues. CDR1 and CDR2 (germline): SGDLS, YYNGEE. V lost 0 bases and J 4 bases, leaving 11 bases between the germline ends. CDR3 nucleotide sequence: TGTGCCAGCAGCGTAGTAGGCGGATATTACAATGAGCAGTTCTTC. It is translated as CASSVVGGYYNEQFF. The variable domain in full, completed from reference TRBV9 and TRBJ2-1, reads DSGVTQTPKHLITATGQRVTLRCSPRSGDLSVYWYQQSLDQGLQFLIQYYNGEERAKGNILERFSAQQFPDLHSELNLSSLELGDSALYFCASSVVGGYYNEQFFGPGTRLTVL.

The CDR3 here is CASSFEGYTEAFF. In DNA form, the CDR3 reads TGTGCCAGCAGTTTCGAGGGGTACACTGAAGCTTTCTTT. The chain is built from TRBV27 and TRBJ1-1; D perhaps matches TRBD1 (5 bases). V lost 3 bases to trimming and J lost 3 bases, with 8 bases between them. The CDR3 contains 13 residues. Germline V CDR1 and CDR2: MNHEY, SMNVEV (reference sequence).

J is TRBJ2-7 and V is TRBV4-1; D unresolved. The CDR3 is 16 amino acids. The germline gives CDR1 MGHRA, CDR2 YSYEKL. V was pared by 4 bases and J by 5 bases, with 21 bases between. CDR3 bases: TGCGCCAGCAGCCGATACCCGGGCCCCTCTAAAGACGAGCAGTACTTC. Translated: CASSRYPGPSKDEQYF.

V is TRBV9 and J is TRBJ1-3, with D possibly being TRBD1 (5 bases). Trimming removed 4 bases from V and 3 bases from J, with 17 bases in between. Germline V gene sequence: CDR1 SGDLS, CDR2 YYNGEE. This CDR3 is 16 amino acids long. This CDR3 reads CASSNEWGNGGNTIYF. CDR3 nucleotide sequence: TGTGCCAGCAGCAATGAGTGGGGGAATGGTGGAAACACCATATATTTT.

The chain couples TRBV7-8 to TRBJ1-4; perhaps TRBD1 as D (5 bases). V was trimmed by 2 bases and J by 13 bases, leaving 23 bases between them. The CDR3 contains 16 residues. Germline V gene lookup returns CDR1 SGHVS and CDR2 FQNEAQ. CDR3 in amino acids: CASSLIPGGRPGGLFF. The CDR3 DNA reads TGTGCCAGCAGCTTAATCCCGGGTGGCCGGCCCGGGGGACTGTTTTTT.

V gene TRBV29-1 combines with J gene TRBJ2-1; TRBD1 agrees at 9 bases. Germline V gene sequence: CDR1 SQVTM, CDR2 ANQGSEA. V dropped 4 bases and J dropped 7; count of bases not matched to a gene: 8. The CDR3 has 14 residues. CDR3 in amino acids: CSVVGDRVSNEQFF. DNA of the CDR3: TGCAGCGTTGTAGGGGACAGGGTTTCTAATGAGCAGTTCTTC.

In this sample, this clone turned up a few times. This chain connects TRBV11-3 to TRBJ1-1; no clear D. This CDR3 comprises 14 residues. CDR1 is SGHNT, CDR2 YENEEA, per germline. V lost 5 bases and J 1 base, leaving 11 bases between the germline ends. CDR3 region: CASSPGSENTEAFF. DNA for the CDR3: TGTGCCAGCAGCCCCGGGTCCGAGAACACTGAAGCTTTCTTT.

The chain recombines TRBV4-2 with TRBJ1-3, with D perhaps TRBD1 (6 bases). CDR3 length: 13 residues. In germline, CDR1 is LGHNA, CDR2 YNFKEQ. V lost 1 base to trimming and J lost 11 bases, with 12 bases between them. DNA for the CDR3: TGTGCCAGCAGCCAAGGGACAGCGGATTCCATATATTTT. This translates into CASSQGTADSIYF.

This CDR3 reads CASSLGGVGRTDTQYF. The CDR3 nucleotides read TGCGCCAGCAGCTTGGGAGGGGTCGGACGCACAGATACGCAGTATTTT. This chain uses TRBV5-1 with TRBJ2-3; D assignment may be TRBD1 or TRBD2 (5 bases each). The ends were cut back, 0 bases at V and 1 base at J, with 12 bases in the middle. CDR3 length equals 16 residues. Germline V CDR1 and CDR2: SGHRS, YFSETQ.

The chain uses TRBV5-1 and TRBJ2-1, with 10 nucleotides matching TRBD2. After removal of 4 bases from V and 0 bases from J, the junction contained 4 bases not matched to a gene. The germline V gene encodes CDR1 SGHRS and CDR2 YFSETQ. This CDR3 is built from 16 residues. The CDR3 sequence is CASSLAGASSYNEQFF. The CDR3 region has the DNA TGCGCCAGCAGCCTAGCGGGGGCCAGCTCCTACAATGAGCAGTTCTTC.

This chain connects TRBV9 to TRBJ1-2; D not resolved. The CDR3 sequence is 12 residues long. Trimming pared 3 bases from V and 8 bases from J, leaving 11 bases between. The V gene's germline CDR1 is SGDLS and CDR2 YYNGEE. The CDR3 DNA follows: TGTGCCAGCAGCGCGCAGGACCAAGGCTACACCTTC. It translates to CASSAQDQGYTF.

This clone is a singleton in its sample. J is TRBJ2-7 and V is TRBV7-9, with 7 positions matching TRBD1. The CDR3 spans 14 residues. Germline lookup yields CDR1 SEHNR and CDR2 FQNEAQ (reference sequence). The V and J ends lost 5 bases and 3 bases, in that order; junction bases with no gene match: 7. CDR3 DNA sequence: TGTGCCAGCAGCCGGACAGGCTTGGACTACGAGCAGTACTTC. It specifies CASSRTGLDYEQYF.

This sequence joins TRBV18 and TRBJ2-6, with D possibly TRBD1 on 6 matching bases. V shed 3 bases and J shed 0 bases, with 12 bases lying between them. This CDR3 region has 17 residues. The V gene's germline CDR1 is KGHSH and CDR2 LQKENI. CDR3 in DNA: TGTGCCAGCTCACCCGGGACAATAGTCTCTGGGGCCAACGTCCTGACTTTC. This gives the protein CASSPGTIVSGANVLTF.

The genes are TRBV29-1 and TRBJ2-3; 8 bases are shared with TRBD2. The CDR3 consists of 17 residues. Germline assignment: CDR1 SQVTM and CDR2 ANQGSEA. V shed 0 bases and J 0 bases; nucleotides not matched to a gene: 8. The CDR3 DNA is TGCAGCGTTGAAGATCCTGGGGCTAGCGGGAGCACAGATACGCAGTATTTT. This translates into CSVEDPGASGSTDTQYF.

V usage is TRBV7-9 and J usage is TRBJ1-5; 9 nucleotides line up with TRBD1. Germline V gives CDR1 SEHNR, CDR2 FQNEAQ (reference sequence). J was trimmed by 3 bases and V by 1 base; bases with no gene match: 10. This CDR3 comprises 18 residues. The CDR3 spells CASSLGRLGDRANQPQHF. Here the CDR3 DNA reads TGTGCCAGCAGCTTAGGCAGGTTAGGGGACAGGGCCAATCAGCCCCAGCATTTT. Together with reference TRBV7-9 and TRBJ1-5, the CDR3 gives the full variable domain: DTGVSQNPRHKITKRGQNVTFRCDPISEHNRLYWYRQTLGQGPEFLTYFQNEAQLEKSRLLSDRFSAERPKGSFSTLEIQRTEQGDSAMYLCASSLGRLGDRANQPQHFGDGTRLSIL.

A note on this clone: Distinct nucleotide sequences in the sample also encode this CDR3. The CDR3 DNA sequence: TGTGCCAGCAGTGAAGGAGGAGAGACCCAGTACTTC. Translating it yields CASSEGGETQYF. This chain connects TRBV2 to TRBJ2-5, with unresolved D. In germline, CDR1 is SNHLY, CDR2 FYNNEI. V was trimmed by 1 base and J by 4 bases, leaving 4 bases between them. The CDR3 spans 12 residues. Full variable domain (outside the CDR3, taken from reference TRBV2 and TRBJ2-5): EPEVTQTPSHQVTQMGQEVILRCVPISNHLYFYWYRQILGQKVEFLVSFYNNEISEKSEIFDDQFSVERPDGSNFTLKIRSTKLEDSAMYFCASSEGGETQYFGPGTRLLVL.